The clone carrying this TCR beta chain was counted once. Trimming at V came to 1 base and at J to 4 bases, leaving 3 bases not matched to a gene. This CDR3 has 14 residues. Germline V gives CDR1 LNHNV, CDR2 YYDKDF (reference sequence). The data stem from a study of OX40 agonist ivuxolimab in advanced cancers. Profiled with immunoSEQ multiplex PCR; TCRdb holds only in-frame clones, not every one. The table lists 30,000 to 40,000 clones, around 87% of them singletons. The clonotype originates from an adult with an advanced solid tumor such as melanoma, head and neck, liver or kidney cancer. This chain links TRBV15 with TRBJ1-1; 7 positions match TRBD1. Here the sequenced sample was CD4+ or CD8+ T cells sorted from blood, taken in a trial of the OX40 agonist ivuxolimab. CDR3 nucleotides: TGTGCCACCAGCAGAGGACAGGGAAGCACTGAAGCTTTCTTT. This encodes CATSRGQGSTEAFF.